Listed here are 17 T cell receptor beta chains from one sample, sequenced in a study of cytomegalovirus exposure and HLA in healthy donors. The study ran its PCR with 60 Vbeta and 13 Jbeta primers. Using immunoSEQ multiplex PCR, the repertoire was profiled, and TCRdb retains in-frame clones only, with some absent. Here the sample spans tens of thousands of clones, 86% being singletons. The sequencing sample was made of PBMCs. These receptors all come from a man aged 30 to 45 in good health and CMV-seropositive.

The CDR3 region has the DNA TGTGCCAGCAGCTTAGGACTAGCGGGAGCTGGTGAGCAGTTCTTC. Translated, it gives CASSLGLAGAGEQFF. The V gene is TRBV11-3, the J gene TRBJ2-1; 12 bases match TRBD2. CDR3 length: 15 amino acids. V lost 1 base to trimming and J lost 9 bases; unmatched junction nucleotides: 4. The germline gives CDR1 SGHNT, CDR2 YENEEA.

This chain joins TRBV6-1 and TRBJ2-3, with 11 nucleotides matching TRBD2. Germline CDR1 and CDR2: MNHNS and SASEGT. Trimming removed 3 bases from V and 4 bases from J; junction bases left unmatched: 6. The length of the CDR3 is 16 residues. This CDR3 reads CASSDSGREVSDTQYF. CDR3 DNA sequence: TGTGCCAGCAGTGATAGCGGGAGGGAGGTTTCAGATACGCAGTATTTT.

The chain combines TRBV7-9 with TRBJ1-2; 8 bases fit TRBD1. The J segment lost 4 bases and the V segment lost 5 bases, leaving 12 bases of the junction unmatched. Germline CDR1 and CDR2: SEHNR and FQNEAQ (reference sequence). The CDR3 is made up of 16 amino acids. The CDR3 is CASSLRQTGEGYGYTF. CDR3 in DNA: TGTGCCAGCAGCCTTAGACAGACAGGGGAGGGCTATGGCTACACCTTC.

This sequence joins TRBV19 and TRBJ2-7, with D perhaps TRBD1 (6 bases). CDR3 length: 14 residues. Germline values: CDR1 LNHDA, CDR2 SQIVND (reference sequence). V lost 6 bases and J 2 bases, leaving 14 bases between the germline ends. CDR3 sequence reads: CASRERGIPYEQYF. In DNA form, the CDR3 reads TGTGCCAGTAGGGAAAGGGGGATCCCCTACGAGCAGTACTTC. Drawing the rest from reference TRBV19 and TRBJ2-7, the complete variable domain is DGGITQSPKYLFRKEGQNVTLSCEQNLNHDAMYWYRQDPGQGLRLIYYSQIVNDFQKGDIAEGYSVSREKKESFPLTVTSAQKNPTAFYLCASRERGIPYEQYFGPGTRLTVT.

The chain joins TRBV7-2 to TRBJ2-7; perhaps TRBD2 as D (5 bases). Trimming stripped 5 bases from V and 4 bases from J, with 15 bases between. There are 14 residues in the CDR3. Germline lookup yields CDR1 SGHTA and CDR2 FQGNSA. The CDR3 bases are TGTGCCAGCAGCCTACTAGGATCGTTTTACGAGCAGTACTTC. Translation: CASSLLGSFYEQYF.

The chain is built from TRBV28 and TRBJ2-2, with 7 bases that match TRBD2. The V and J ends lost 5 bases and 4 bases, in that order; junction bases with no gene match: 13. CDR1 and CDR2 (germline): MDHEN, SYDVKM. The CDR3 contains 17 residues. The CDR3 DNA reads as TGTGCCAGCAGTCCTGGGGCTAGCGGATTCACCACCGGGGAGCTGTTTTTT. Translation gives CASSPGASGFTTGELFF. The full variable domain, rest sourced from reference TRBV28 and TRBJ2-2, is DVKVTQSSRYLVKRTGEKVFLECVQDMDHENMFWYRQDPGLGLRLIYFSYDVKMKEKGDIPEGYSVSREKKERFSLILESASTNQTSMYLCASSPGASGFTTGELFFGEGSRLTVL.

This sequence joins TRBV4-1 and TRBJ2-7; TRBD1 matches at 9 bases. The V gene end was trimmed by 1 base and the J gene end by 7 bases; junction bases not matched to a gene: 11. Germline V gene lookup returns CDR1 MGHRA and CDR2 YSYEKL. The CDR3 sequence is 16 residues long. The CDR3 bases are TGCGCCAGCAGCCAAGTCGGACAGGGGAAGGGGTGGGAGCAGTACTTC. It specifies CASSQVGQGKGWEQYF.

The chain recombines TRBV6-1 with TRBJ2-1, with 8 bases fitting TRBD2. Germline trimming cut 5 bases from V and 11 bases from J; bases unmatched to any gene: 14. Germline CDR1 reads MNHNS; CDR2 reads SASEGT. CDR3 length: 15 residues. The CDR3 DNA is TGTGCCAGCAGTCCACCGGCGGGGGGAGGGACACAGCAGTTCTTC. It encodes CASSPPAGGGTQQFF.

The rearrangement uses TRBV29-1 and TRBJ2-1; maybe TRBD1 (6 bases). V gave up 8 bases and J gave up 5 bases, with 19 bases separating them. The germline CDR1 and CDR2 sequences are SQVTM and ANQGSEA. The CDR3 contains 14 residues. CDR3 sequence (DNA): TGCAGCTTCCGCGGACAGAGAGGACACAATGAGCAGTTCTTC. This encodes CSFRGQRGHNEQFF.

The J gene is TRBJ1-3, the V gene TRBV5-1; perhaps TRBD1 as D (6 bases). V was cut by 4 bases and J by 0 bases, with 14 bases left in between. This CDR3 comprises 16 residues. In germline, CDR1 is SGHRS, CDR2 YFSETQ. DNA for the CDR3: TGCGCCAGCAGCGTGGACAGTGCCAGCTCTGGAAACACCATATATTTT. This translates into CASSVDSASSGNTIYF.

This clone has just one count. V gene TRBV5-5 combines with J gene TRBJ1-1, with 8 bases that match TRBD1. Germline V gene sequence: CDR1 SGHKS, CDR2 YYEKEE (reference sequence). The CDR3 is made up of 13 amino acids. V shed 7 bases, J shed 4 bases, and the junction held 6 bases outside the gene matches. The CDR3 protein is CASDRGDGTEAFF. CDR3 in DNA: TGTGCCAGCGACAGGGGCGACGGCACTGAAGCTTTCTTT.

This clone was detected only a few times. V gene TRBV6-6 combines with J gene TRBJ2-2; the match to TRBD2 covers 7 bases. This CDR3 region has 13 residues. The trim removed 6 bases at V and 6 bases at J, leaving 4 bases unmatched. The V gene's germline CDR1 is MNHNY and CDR2 SVGAGI (reference sequence). CDR3 bases: TGTGCCAGCAGCACACTAGCGTCCGGGGAGCTGTTTTTT. It is translated as CASSTLASGELFF.

The chain has TRBV28 and TRBJ1-4; 7 nucleotides line up with TRBD1. Looked up from germline, CDR1 is MDHEN and CDR2 is SYDVKM. The CDR3 is 14 residues long. V lost 5 bases, J lost 3 bases, and 3 bases stayed unmatched. The CDR3, as DNA: TGTGCCAGCAGTGGGGGACAGCCTAATGAAAAACTGTTTTTT. Amino acid sequence: CASSGGQPNEKLFF. Variable domain in full (rest from reference TRBV28 and TRBJ1-4): DVKVTQSSRYLVKRTGEKVFLECVQDMDHENMFWYRQDPGLGLRLIYFSYDVKMKEKGDIPEGYSVSREKKERFSLILESASTNQTSMYLCASSGGQPNEKLFFGSGTQLSVL.

V is TRBV19 and J is TRBJ1-1; tentative D call: TRBD1 (5 bases). The V gene lost 2 bases and the J gene lost 0 bases, with 7 bases spanning the gap. CDR1 LNHDA and CDR2 SQIVND come from the germline V gene (reference sequence). This CDR3 spans 14 amino acids. This chain's CDR3 is CASSIRGVNTEAFF. In DNA form, the CDR3 reads TGTGCCAGTAGTATAAGGGGTGTGAACACTGAAGCTTTCTTT.

The chain carries TRBV5-1 and TRBJ2-1; TRBD2 matches 9 bases. The CDR3 is 15 residues long. Germline trimming cut 3 bases from V and 10 bases from J; bases unmatched to any gene: 11. In germline, CDR1 is SGHRS, CDR2 YFSETQ. For the CDR3, the DNA is TGCGCCAGCAGCTCATCTGGGATAGCGGGAGAGGAGCAGTTCTTC. It codes for CASSSSGIAGEEQFF.

This chain joins TRBV6-1 and TRBJ1-5; a possible D gene is TRBD1 (5 bases). The CDR3 sequence is 13 residues long. V was clipped by 7 bases and J by 6 bases, with 13 bases between them. Germline values: CDR1 MNHNS, CDR2 SASEGT. As DNA, the CDR3 is TGTGCCAGCACGATTACAGGAGCTCAGCCCCAGCATTTT. As protein: CASTITGAQPQHF.

CDR3 nucleotide sequence: TGCGCCAGCAGCCAAAGGGGGGGGTACGAGCAGTACTTC. This encodes CASSQRGGYEQYF. This rearrangement joins TRBV4-1 to TRBJ2-7; D perhaps matches TRBD2 (7 bases). CDR3 length equals 13 residues. Trimming left V 2 bases short and J 4 bases short, with 9 bases between. CDR1 is MGHRA and CDR2 is YSYEKL in the germline V gene.